This TCR beta chain was sequenced in a study of T cell responses to AZD1222 COVID-19 vaccine. Findings of the study overall: Recipients of two AZD1222 doses showed rising Spike-specific TCR breadth and depth. Clonal diversity may have been underestimated, and the donors were mostly white British, with more females than males.

Germline-derived CDR1 and CDR2 are MNHEY and SVGAGI. The V end lost 5 bases, the J end lost 1 base, and 9 bases lay between the germline ends. The CDR3 consists of 14 residues. Here immunoSEQ multiplex PCR was the method, and the copy in TCRdb shows in-frame clones only, minus some. The table lists fewer than 75,000 clones, about 93% of them singletons. To note about this clone: Antigen unknown.

The chain uses TRBV6-5 and TRBJ1-5; no clear D gene. The sample here was peripheral blood, taken 28 days after the second dose of the MenACWY control vaccine. The sequence was collected from an adult who received the MenACWY meningococcal vaccine as a control. The CDR3 region has the DNA TGTGCCAGCAGTACAAGGGTAAGCAATCAGCCCCAGCATTTT. Its protein product is CASSTRVSNQPQHF.